This entry features one TCR beta chain sequence. Its target is not known. The sequenced target, TCR beta, came from blood CD8+ and CD4+ T cells. The authors negatively isolated CD8+ and CD4+ T cells and FACS-enriched TEMRA cells. This CDR3 spans 15 amino acids. V lost 3 bases, J lost 4 bases, and 14 bases lay in between. Germline V gene lookup returns CDR1 MDHEN and CDR2 SYDVKM. After extraction with the RNeasy kit, about 0.45 to 1 ug of the RNA was reverse transcribed using random hexamers. The CDR3 of TCR beta was amplified by immunoSEQ multiplex PCR across 54 Vbeta and 13 Jbeta. TCRdb analysed the immunoSEQ multiplex PCR reads with MiXCR anew, one entry per CDR3 protein. The repertoire has fewer than 200,000 distinct CDR3 sequences, roughly 96% of them found once; the top ten carry roughly 0.16%. The data derive from a study of CD8 T cells in Susac syndrome. Study-level points and caveats: TCR sequencing and HLA analysis covered a relatively small number of individuals.

The chain links TRBV28 to TRBJ2-3, with a possible D match to TRBD2 (6 bases). The sequenced material came from CD8+ T cells from PBMCs. The TCR was taken from a human donor with multiple sclerosis. CDR3 residues: CASSFTGSWSDTQYF. DNA of the CDR3: TGTGCCAGCAGTTTTACCGGGAGTTGGTCAGATACGCAGTATTTT.